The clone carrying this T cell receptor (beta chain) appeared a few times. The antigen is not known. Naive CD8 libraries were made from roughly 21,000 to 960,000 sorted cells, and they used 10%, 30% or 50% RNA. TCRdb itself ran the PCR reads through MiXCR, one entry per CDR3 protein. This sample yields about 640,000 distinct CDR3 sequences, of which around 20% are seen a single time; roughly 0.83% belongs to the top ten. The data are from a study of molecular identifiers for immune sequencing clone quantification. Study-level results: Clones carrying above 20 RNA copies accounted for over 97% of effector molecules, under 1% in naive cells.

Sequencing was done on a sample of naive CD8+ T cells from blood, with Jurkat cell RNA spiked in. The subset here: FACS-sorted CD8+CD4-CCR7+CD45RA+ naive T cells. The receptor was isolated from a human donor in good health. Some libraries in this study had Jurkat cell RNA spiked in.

CDR3 nucleotide sequence: TGTGCCAGCAGTTTATTTGGAACCTACACCTTC. Its translation: CASSLFGTYTF. V is TRBV12-3 or TRBV12-4 and J is TRBJ1-2; the D is unclear. The V end was cut by 2 bases, the J end by 10 bases, with 8 bases between. The CDR3 contains 11 residues.